This entry lists 5 T cell receptor beta chains sequenced from one sample in a study of blood T cell repertoires in COVID-19 (dated by TCRdb to the early 2020s). Preparation of the library involved the immunoSEQ multiplex PCR assay. The table was pulled from immuneACCESS by TCRdb, which kept in-frame rearrangements only. Such tables lose some clones; where checked, under half of the loss comes from unresolved V genes, and the rest has no known cause. The sample profile shows roughly 170,000 clones; around 87% of them were found once. The ten largest account for roughly 2.5% of the sample. What was sequenced was peripheral blood. All receptors derive from a man aged 40-55 years with active or convalescent COVID-19.

This chain links TRBV10-3 with TRBJ1-2; 11 bases are shared with TRBD1. This CDR3 region has 14 residues. The germline V gene encodes CDR1 ENHRY and CDR2 SYGVKD. V lost 2 bases and J lost 8; bases outside the gene matches: 4. As DNA, the CDR3 is TGTGCCATCAGTGAGGGACAGGGGGCAGAAGGCTACACCTTC. Translation: CAISEGQGAEGYTF.

A few counts support this clone. J is TRBJ1-5 and V is TRBV23-1; D is possibly TRBD1 (6 bases). TRBV23-1 is placed among ORFs of uncertain function. V was shortened by 6 bases and J by 1 base, with 16 bases between the two germline ends. This CDR3 spans 16 amino acids. The CDR3 bases are TGCGCCAGCAGCCCCCAGGGGCGAATAAGCAATCAGCCCCAGCATTTT. As protein: CASSPQGRISNQPQHF.

The chain recombines TRBV27 with TRBJ1-5; TRBD1 matches at 7 bases. This CDR3 comprises 15 residues. Unmatched junction bases numbered 3, after V lost 4 bases and J lost 0 bases. The germline gives CDR1 MNHEY, CDR2 SMNVEV (reference sequence). CDR3 sequence reads: CASSSGQASNQPQHF. The CDR3 bases are TGTGCCAGCAGTTCCGGACAGGCTAGCAATCAGCCCCAGCATTTT.

The chain couples TRBV7-2 to TRBJ2-7; 7 nucleotides match TRBD2. CDR3 length: 13 residues. J gave up 7 bases and V 0 bases, and 3 bases lay outside the gene matches. Germline V gives CDR1 SGHTA, CDR2 FQGNSA. CDR3 sequence: CASSLALGGEQYF. Here the CDR3 DNA reads TGTGCCAGCAGCTTAGCGCTGGGGGGGGAGCAGTACTTC.

The genes are TRBV5-1 and TRBJ1-5; the D is unclear. The CDR3 loop spans 14 amino acids. V was cut by 0 bases and J by 11 bases, with 15 bases left in between. The germline CDR1 and CDR2 sequences are SGHRS and YFSETQ. The CDR3: CASSLGRERSAQHF. CDR3 DNA: TGCGCCAGCAGCTTGGGTAGGGAGAGGTCGGCCCAGCATTTT.